This TCR beta chain was recorded in a study of radiotherapy plus CTLA-4 blockade in lung cancer. Across the study: Objective responses were observed in 15% to 20% of patients, and disease control was achieved by about 30%.

Measured with immunoSEQ multiplex PCR; TCRdb has only the in-frame clones, and not every one. The table has 60,000 to 75,000 clones, around 77% seen once. V shed 6 bases and J shed 0 bases, with 12 bases lying between them. Germline V lookup: CDR1 MNHEY, CDR2 SVGAGI. This CDR3 is built from 15 residues. Chemo-refractory metastatic non-small-cell lung cancer patients were treated with focal radiation plus CTLA-4 blockade with ipilimumab. This chain links TRBV6-5 with TRBJ2-4; D unresolved. The sample here was peripheral blood, taken from a patient treated with radiotherapy plus ipilimumab. The source is a human donor with non-small cell lung cancer whose response to radiotherapy plus ipilimumab could not be evaluated. Some clones in this sample may be carry-over from other donors' samples. The CDR3 region has the DNA TGTGCCAGCAGCCGTTTCGGGTCAGCCAAAAACATTCAGTACTTC. This translates into CASSRFGSAKNIQYF.